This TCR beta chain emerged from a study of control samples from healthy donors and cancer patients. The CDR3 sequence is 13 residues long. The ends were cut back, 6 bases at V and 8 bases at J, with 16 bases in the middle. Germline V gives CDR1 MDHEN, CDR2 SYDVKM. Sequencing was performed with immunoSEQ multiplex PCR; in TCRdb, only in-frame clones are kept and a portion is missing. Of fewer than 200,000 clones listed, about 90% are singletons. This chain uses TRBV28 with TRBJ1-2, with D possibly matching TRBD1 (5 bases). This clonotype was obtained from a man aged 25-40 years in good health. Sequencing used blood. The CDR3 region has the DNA TGTGCCAGCAGGGTAACGGGACGAGACGGCTACACCTTC. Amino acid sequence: CASRVTGRDGYTF.